A selection of T cell receptor beta chains follows, all from one sample in a study of cytomegalovirus exposure and HLA in healthy donors. The table came from immunoSEQ multiplex PCR; TCRdb's copy has only in-frame clones and leaves some out. The sample yields over 150,000 clones, about 79% seen once. The sequenced sample was PBMCs. The receptors shown here come from a boy aged 2 to 10 in good health and CMV-seronegative. Both conserved end residues are part of each CDR3. D genes are given only for firm matches. Expanded clones get a size class; other rows say once, few or many, or leave the size out.

clone_size,j_call,d_call,v_call,cdr3_aa,cdr3_nt
-,TRBJ2-7,TRBD1,TRBV7-8,CASSRGSGGYEQYF,TGTGCCAGCAGCAGGGGCTCAGGGGGCTACGAGCAGTACTTC
-,TRBJ2-1,TRBD1,TRBV7-2,CASTLEPGQYNEQFF,TGTGCCAGCACCCTTGAACCGGGACAGTACAATGAGCAGTTCTTC
few,TRBJ1-2,-,TRBV6-1,CASSEKLVEVYGYTF,TGTGCCAGCAGTGAAAAGTTGGTTGAGGTCTATGGCTACACCTTC
-,TRBJ1-1,-,TRBV5-6,CASSPFEGWTTEAFF,TGTGCCAGCAGCCCCTTCGAGGGATGGACCACTGAAGCTTTCTTT
-,TRBJ2-1,-,TRBV5-1,CASSLEPTGNEQFF,TGCGCCAGCAGCTTGGAACCGACTGGCAATGAGCAGTTCTTC
-,TRBJ1-5,-,TRBV7-9,CASSGDRNQPQHF,TGTGCCAGCAGCGGAGACAGGAATCAGCCCCAGCATTTT
-,TRBJ2-3,-,TRBV2,CASSLNRVTDTQYF,TGTGCCAGCAGTCTGAACAGGGTCACAGATACGCAGTATTTT
-,TRBJ1-5,-,TRBV2,CASSGLTGPQPQHF,TGTGCCAGCAGTGGTTTAACAGGACCTCAGCCCCAGCATTTT
-,TRBJ1-5,-,TRBV4-3,CASSGTPNQPQHF,TGCGCCAGCAGCGGGACTCCCAATCAGCCCCAGCATTTT
-,TRBJ1-2,-,TRBV5-6,CASTLWGNYGYTF,TGTGCCAGCACCCTATGGGGCAACTATGGCTACACCTTC
few,TRBJ2-3,TRBD2,TRBV9,CASSVGGGSGTDTQYF,TGTGCCAGCAGCGTAGGGGGGGGGTCGGGGACAGATACGCAGTATTTT
once,TRBJ2-7,-,TRBV7-2,CASSLVKFSYEQYF,TGTGCCAGCAGCTTAGTAAAATTTAGCTACGAGCAGTACTTC
once,TRBJ1-4,-,TRBV9,CASSVDQGGFNEKLFF,TGTGCCAGCAGCGTAGATCAGGGCGGTTTTAATGAAAAACTGTTTTTT
-,TRBJ1-2,TRBD1,TRBV11-2,CASSLDIAGGLGYTF,TGTGCCAGCAGCTTAGATATCGCAGGGGGCCTTGGCTACACCTTC
-,TRBJ2-1,TRBD2,TRBV4-1,CASSPLGTIAGPSYNEQFF,TGCGCCAGCAGCCCCTTGGGGACTATAGCGGGACCCTCCTACAATGAGCAGTTCTTC
-,TRBJ2-7,-,TRBV7-6,CASSLGGFYEQYF,TGTGCCAGCAGCTTGGGGGGATTTTACGAGCAGTACTTC
-,TRBJ2-5,TRBD2,TRBV2,CASSGSGGPQETQYF,TGTGCCAGCAGTGGCAGCGGGGGGCCACAAGAGACCCAGTACTTC
-,TRBJ2-7,-,TRBV15,CATSRDLDSSYEQYF,TGTGCCACCAGCAGGGATTTGGACAGCTCCTACGAGCAGTACTTC
-,TRBJ1-2,-,TRBV2,CANNNPSNYGYTF,TGTGCCAACAATAACCCCTCTAACTATGGCTACACCTTC